This T cell receptor (beta chain) derives from a study of T-cell reconstitution after alpha-beta-depleted transplantation in children. The sample holds many counts of this clonotype. The authors prepared the TCRbeta library with unique molecular identifiers. TCRdb analysed the PCR reads with MiXCR anew, one entry per CDR3 protein. Counted here are about 200,000 distinct CDR3 sequences, just over 14% occurring once; the ten biggest clones make up about 13%. The CDR3 runs 17 residues. V lost 4 bases and J 4 bases, leaving 20 bases between the germline ends. Germline CDR1 and CDR2: SGDLS and YYNGEE. This TCR was sampled from a human donor who donated a stem cell graft to a child with acute lymphoblastic leukemia. The sample consisted of PBMCs from the stem cell graft donor, taken from the stem cell graft. The rearrangement joins TRBV9 to TRBJ2-2; possibly TRBD1 or TRBD2 for D (5 bases each). The CDR3 is CASSPTGSRAGTGELFF. CDR3 DNA sequence: TGTGCCAGCAGCCCCACAGGATCCCGTGCGGGCACCGGGGAGCTGTTTTTT.